This T cell receptor (beta chain) was sequenced during a study of T cell repertoires in cytomegalovirus infection. On the study more broadly: In public TCR beta signatures, there were indications of both CMV infection and matching HLA type.

A single record per CDR3 protein comes from TCRdb applying MiXCR to the reads. The table lists some 300,000 distinct CDR3 sequences, around a sixth of them singletons, with around 13% in the top ten. Broader study findings: Within the response measured ex vivo, HLA-C-restricted CMV-specific TCR beta clonotypes were dominant. Individuals carrying CMV plus the relevant HLA were identified by cumulative frequency of public TCR beta families.

This clonotype was seen a few times. Its antigen is unknown. CDR3 length: 16 residues. V lost 2 bases and J 0 bases, leaving 13 bases between the germline ends. Germline V gives CDR1 SGDLS, CDR2 YYNGEE. This receptor was obtained from a human donor in good health (CMV status not recorded). Some clones in this sample may be carry-over from other donors' samples. The J gene is TRBJ2-3, the V gene TRBV9; maybe TRBD1 (7 bases). The sequenced sample was PBMCs. The CDR3 sequence is CASSVGGQPSTDTQYF. CDR3 nucleotides: TGTGCCAGCAGCGTGGGGGGACAGCCTAGCACAGATACGCAGTATTTT.